One and the same sample provided the 28 T cell receptor beta chains below, sequenced in a study of shared clonotypes between healthy human individuals. TCRdb's table, derived via immunoSEQ multiplex PCR, lists solely in-frame clones and lacks some. The repertoire includes around 550,000 clones, around 96% of them detected once, and over 0.095% sits in the top ten. Naive CD8 cells were CD45RO-negative, positively selected for CCR7, excluding terminally differentiated effector memory CD45RA+ cells. Material: naive CD8+ T cells sorted from blood. These TCRs come from a woman aged 30 to 39 in good health.

V usage is TRBV5-6 and J usage is TRBJ1-3, with no clear D. This CDR3 is 14 amino acids long. Trimming stripped 4 bases from V and 3 bases from J, with 11 bases between. Germline V CDR1 and CDR2: SGHDT, YYEEEE. CDR3 region: CASSPGWDGNTIYF. The CDR3 DNA sequence: TGTGCCAGCAGCCCGGGTTGGGATGGAAACACCATATATTTT.

V usage is TRBV5-6 and J usage is TRBJ1-2; D is ambiguous. The CDR3 covers 14 residues. Germline-derived CDR1 and CDR2 are SGHDT and YYEEEE. V lost 4 bases and J lost 4, with 14 bases in between. CDR3 DNA sequence: TGTGCCAGCAGCGGAGGGAAGGACGGCTATGGCTACACCTTC. Translation: CASSGGKDGYGYTF.

The V and J genes are TRBV5-4 and TRBJ2-3; D not certain. Per the germline V gene, CDR1 is SGHNT and CDR2 is YYREEE (reference sequence). V was pared by 4 bases and J by 0 bases, with 9 bases between. The CDR3 runs 14 residues. CDR3 in DNA: TGTGCCAGCAGCGGGATCACTAGCACAGATACGCAGTATTTT. Translated, it gives CASSGITSTDTQYF.

This chain uses TRBV6-5 with TRBJ2-5, with TRBD2 matching over 12 bases. Germline trimming cut 6 bases from V and 3 bases from J; bases unmatched to any gene: 5. There are 15 residues in the CDR3. The germline V gene encodes CDR1 MNHEY and CDR2 SVGAGI. CDR3 coding DNA: TGTGCCAGCAGAAGACTAGCGGGAGCGGAAGAGACCCAGTACTTC. This codes for CASRRLAGAEETQYF.

This clone was seen just once. J is TRBJ2-1 and V is TRBV28, with D possibly matching TRBD2 (5 bases). Germline CDR1 MDHEN, CDR2 SYDVKM. This CDR3 is built from 16 residues. V was cut by 5 bases and J by 7 bases, with 21 bases left in between. DNA of the CDR3: TGTGCCAGCAGTCCCACTGGGGTCCCTCGCGGGAATGAGCAGTTCTTC. Its translation is CASSPTGVPRGNEQFF.

The rearrangement uses TRBV27 and TRBJ1-6; D is undetermined. This CDR3 has 16 residues. Trimming pared 5 bases from V and 6 bases from J, leaving 17 bases between. Per the germline V gene, CDR1 is MNHEY and CDR2 is SMNVEV (reference sequence). Here the CDR3 reads CASSLGRGWGNSPLHF. CDR3 nucleotides: TGTGCCAGCAGTCTCGGACGAGGATGGGGTAATTCACCCCTCCACTTT.

The sample holds a few counts of this clone. This chain uses TRBV11-2 with TRBJ1-5, with 10 bases fitting TRBD1. The V gene end was trimmed by 5 bases and the J gene end by 6 bases; junction bases not matched to a gene: 4. The germline V gene encodes CDR1 SGHAT and CDR2 FQNNGV. The length of the CDR3 is 14 residues. CDR3 sequence (DNA): TGTGCCAGCAGCCGGACAGGGGGAGGTCAGCCCCAGCATTTT. The encoded protein is CASSRTGGGQPQHF.

This chain links TRBV27 with TRBJ2-5; 10 positions match TRBD2. Judging by the DNA end, TRBJ2-7 fits better; the J call may be wrong. CDR1 is MNHEY and CDR2 is SMNVEV in the germline V gene (reference sequence). CDR3 length: 13 amino acids. The CDR3 bases are TGTGCCAGCGCTAGCGGGGGTACCTACGAGCAGTACTTC. Translating gives CASASGGTYEQYF.

The chain is built from TRBV7-9 and TRBJ2-3; 7 positions match TRBD2. This CDR3 has 17 residues. V shed 5 bases, J shed 0 bases, and the junction held 11 bases outside the gene matches. The germline CDR1 and CDR2 sequences are SEHNR and FQNEAQ (reference sequence). The CDR3: CASSDPRLAASTDTQYF. DNA of the CDR3: TGTGCCAGCAGCGATCCCCGACTAGCAGCTAGCACAGATACGCAGTATTTT.

This clone appeared a single time. The chain has TRBV6-1 and TRBJ1-2; weak D call: TRBD1 (6 bases). From germline, CDR1 is MNHNS and CDR2 SASEGT. Trimming took off 10 bases at V and 6 bases at J, with 18 bases between the two ends. CDR3 length: 13 amino acids. The CDR3, as DNA: TGTGCCATCCCGGCTTCAGGGGTTGATGGCTACACCTTC. Its translation is CAIPASGVDGYTF.

The rearrangement links TRBV19 to TRBJ2-5, with TRBD1 identical over 8 bases. Losses at the gene ends were 7 bases for V and 3 bases for J; bases not matched to a gene: 7. CDR3 length: 14 amino acids. Per the germline V gene, CDR1 is LNHDA and CDR2 is SQIVND (reference sequence). As DNA, the CDR3 is TGTGCCAGTAAGGTGACAGGGGTCGAAGAGACCCAGTACTTC. This sequence encodes CASKVTGVEETQYF.

The J gene is TRBJ2-1, the V gene TRBV27, with 11 bases that match TRBD2. The J segment lost 7 bases and the V segment lost 5 bases, leaving 10 bases of the junction unmatched. This CDR3 region has 16 residues. Germline V CDR1 and CDR2: MNHEY, SMNVEV (reference sequence). This CDR3 is CASSPLAGGPRNEQFF. As DNA, the CDR3 is TGTGCCAGCAGTCCATTAGCGGGAGGGCCGAGGAATGAGCAGTTCTTC.

This rearrangement joins TRBV19 to TRBJ2-5; perhaps D is TRBD1 or TRBD2 (5 bases each). This CDR3 region has 16 residues. Germline CDR1 reads LNHDA; CDR2 reads SQIVND (reference sequence). Trimming pared 8 bases from V and 11 bases from J, leaving 30 bases between. The CDR3: CASYPSRDATKGEQYF. The DNA for the CDR3 is TGTGCCAGTTACCCGTCACGGGACGCGACAAAAGGGGAGCAGTACTTC.

This clone has just one count. This chain joins TRBV21-1 and TRBJ2-7; TRBD2, the table's D call, lacks a check against the DNA. TRBV21-1 is classified as a pseudogene. CDR3 length: 17 residues. CDR3 coding DNA: TGTGCCAGCAGCAAAGGTTTCACTAGCGGTGATTACTACGAGCAGTACTTC. It codes for CASSKGFTSGDYYEQYF.

This rearrangement joins TRBV30 to TRBJ2-2; D is unclear. Trimming removed 0 bases at V and 8 bases at J, with 4 bases between. From germline, CDR1 is GTSNPN and CDR2 SVGIG (reference sequence). The CDR3 is 11 amino acids. CDR3 loop: CAWSVPGELFF. CDR3 in DNA: TGTGCCTGGAGTGTACCGGGGGAGCTGTTTTTT.

The J gene is TRBJ2-5, the V gene TRBV7-9; TRBD1 agrees at 7 bases. TRBJ2-7 matches the DNA end more closely, so the J call is doubtful. There are 14 residues in the CDR3. Germline CDR1 is SEHNR and CDR2 is FQNEAQ (reference sequence). The CDR3 reads CASSFSDRNHEQYF. CDR3 in DNA: TGTGCCAGCAGCTTCTCGGACAGGAACCACGAGCAGTACTTC.

The chain links TRBV27 to TRBJ2-3; 7 nucleotides agree with TRBD2. V shed 5 bases, J shed 4 bases, and the junction held 9 bases outside the gene matches. Germline-derived CDR1 and CDR2 are MNHEY and SMNVEV (reference sequence). The CDR3 extends over 15 amino acids. The CDR3 is CASSTIGGSPDTQYF. CDR3 bases: TGTGCCAGCAGTACAATAGGCGGGAGTCCAGATACGCAGTATTTT.

Here the CDR3 DNA reads TGTGCCAGTAAGGGAGGAGTCGGTTCCTACAATGAGCAGTTCTTC. This translates into CASKGGVGSYNEQFF. The chain joins TRBV19 to TRBJ2-1, with D perhaps matching TRBD2 (6 bases). Trimming shortened V by 7 bases and J by 1 base, and 14 bases separated the two germline ends. There are 15 residues in the CDR3. Germline V lookup: CDR1 LNHDA, CDR2 SQIVND (reference sequence).

The chain couples TRBV10-1 to TRBJ1-1; D unresolved. CDR1 WNHNN and CDR2 SYGVQD come from the germline V gene (reference sequence). Trimming took off 2 bases at V and 5 bases at J, with 9 bases between the two ends. CDR3 size: 13 residues. The CDR3 sequence: CASSETHGTEAFF. The CDR3 coding sequence is TGCGCCAGCAGTGAGACACACGGGACTGAAGCTTTCTTT.

The V and J genes are TRBV19 and TRBJ1-1; no definite D call. The CDR3 spans 15 residues. The ends were cut back, 4 bases at V and 0 bases at J, with 12 bases in the middle. Germline-derived CDR1 and CDR2 are LNHDA and SQIVND (reference sequence). The CDR3, as DNA: TGTGCCAGTAGTAATTCCCCGGATTTGAACACTGAAGCTTTCTTT. This sequence encodes CASSNSPDLNTEAFF.

The genes are TRBV15 and TRBJ2-2, with D tentatively TRBD2 (5 bases). The CDR3 runs to 13 residues. Trimming shortened V by 5 bases and J by 1 base, and 5 bases separated the two germline ends. CDR1 is LNHNV and CDR2 is YYDKDF in the germline V gene (reference sequence). CDR3 in amino acids: CATSRENTGELFF. The CDR3, as DNA: TGTGCCACCAGCCGGGAGAACACCGGGGAGCTGTTTTTT.

Concerning this clone: A much larger clone sits a single nucleotide away, making a read error possible. The rearrangement joins TRBV7-9 to TRBJ2-7; 11 bases fit TRBD1. Germline V lookup: CDR1 SEHNR, CDR2 FQNEAQ (reference sequence). With V trimmed by 4 bases and J by 3 bases, 2 bases remained unmatched. The CDR3 totals 14 residues. The DNA for the CDR3 is TGTGCCAGCAGCTCCGGGACAGGGGGCTACGAGCAGTACTTC. Translating gives CASSSGTGGYEQYF.

J is TRBJ2-7 and V is TRBV19, with D maybe TRBD2 (6 bases). This CDR3 is built from 13 residues. In germline, CDR1 is LNHDA, CDR2 SQIVND (reference sequence). V was pared by 5 bases and J by 2 bases, with 10 bases between. DNA for the CDR3: TGTGCCAGTAGTTTCGGGAGTGCCTACGAGCAGTACTTC. It codes for CASSFGSAYEQYF.

The chain links TRBV5-4 to TRBJ1-2; 9 bases are a match to TRBD1. Germline CDR1 and CDR2: SGHNT and YYREEE (reference sequence). The CDR3 covers 16 residues. After removal of 0 bases from V and 4 bases from J, the junction contained 7 bases not matched to a gene. As DNA, the CDR3 is TGTGCCAGCAGCTTGGAGGGACAGGGTCTTTTCTATGGCTACACCTTC. Translated: CASSLEGQGLFYGYTF.

V gene TRBV29-1 combines with J gene TRBJ2-2; D may be TRBD1 (6 bases). The V gene's germline CDR1 is SQVTM and CDR2 ANQGSEA. Trimming took off 6 bases at V and 1 base at J, with 9 bases between the two ends. This CDR3 region has 13 residues. CDR3 in amino acids: CSVGALNTGELFF. The CDR3 DNA sequence: TGCAGCGTGGGGGCGCTGAACACCGGGGAGCTGTTTTTT.

The J gene is TRBJ1-5, the V gene TRBV7-9; D not resolved. Trimming removed 5 bases from V and 2 bases from J, with 10 bases in between. The CDR3 extends over 14 amino acids. Germline CDR1 and CDR2: SEHNR and FQNEAQ (reference sequence). In DNA form, the CDR3 reads TGTGCCAGCAGCAGGGCAGTTGGCAATCAGCCCCAGCATTTT. Translated: CASSRAVGNQPQHF.

In this sample, this clone turned up a few times. Other nucleotide sequences from this sample produce the same CDR3. The chain couples TRBV10-2 to TRBJ2-7; no clear D. This CDR3 is 11 amino acids long. The ends were cut back, 3 bases at V and 2 bases at J, with 2 bases in the middle. Germline V CDR1 and CDR2: WSHSY, SAAADI. CDR3 region: CASSEAYEQYF. CDR3 DNA: TGCGCCAGCAGTGAAGCCTACGAGCAGTACTTC.

The chain links TRBV27 to TRBJ2-1; D is unresolved. The CDR3 contains 11 residues. The germline V gene has CDR1 MNHEY and CDR2 SMNVEV (reference sequence). V gave up 6 bases and J gave up 8 bases, with 8 bases separating them. The CDR3 DNA follows: TGTGCCAGCAGCCGAGGAGATGAGCAGTTCTTC. Its protein is CASSRGDEQFF.